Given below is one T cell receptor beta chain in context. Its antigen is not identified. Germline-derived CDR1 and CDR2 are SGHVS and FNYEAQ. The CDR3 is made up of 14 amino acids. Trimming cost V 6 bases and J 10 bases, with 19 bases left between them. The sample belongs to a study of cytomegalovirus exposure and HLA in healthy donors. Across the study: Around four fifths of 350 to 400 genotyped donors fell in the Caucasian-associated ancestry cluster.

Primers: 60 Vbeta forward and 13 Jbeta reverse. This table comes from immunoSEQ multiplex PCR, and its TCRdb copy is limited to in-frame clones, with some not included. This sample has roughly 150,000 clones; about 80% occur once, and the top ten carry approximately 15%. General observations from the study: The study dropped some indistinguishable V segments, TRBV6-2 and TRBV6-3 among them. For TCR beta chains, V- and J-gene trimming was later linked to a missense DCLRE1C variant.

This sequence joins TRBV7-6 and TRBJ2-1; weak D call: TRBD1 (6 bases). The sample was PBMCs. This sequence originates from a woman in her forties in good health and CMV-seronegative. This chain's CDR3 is CASSSRGETREQFF. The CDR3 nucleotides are TGTGCCAGCAGTTCCAGGGGAGAGACAAGGGAGCAGTTCTTC.